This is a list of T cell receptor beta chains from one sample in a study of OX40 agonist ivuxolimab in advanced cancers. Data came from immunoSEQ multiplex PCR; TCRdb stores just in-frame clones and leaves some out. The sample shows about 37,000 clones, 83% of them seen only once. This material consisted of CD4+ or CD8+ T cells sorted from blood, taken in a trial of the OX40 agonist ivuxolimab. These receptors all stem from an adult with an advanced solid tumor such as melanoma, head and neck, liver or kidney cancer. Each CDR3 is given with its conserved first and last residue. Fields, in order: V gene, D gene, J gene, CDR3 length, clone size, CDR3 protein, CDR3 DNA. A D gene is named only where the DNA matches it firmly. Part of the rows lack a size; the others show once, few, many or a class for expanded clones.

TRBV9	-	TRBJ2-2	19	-	CASSVGDISDAFRDGELFF	TGTGCCAGCAGCGTAGGCGACATCAGTGACGCTTTTCGGGACGGGGAGCTGTTTTTT
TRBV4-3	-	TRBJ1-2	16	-	CASSQDQAGANYGYTF	TGCGCCAGCAGCCAAGATCAGGCAGGGGCCAACTATGGCTACACCTTC
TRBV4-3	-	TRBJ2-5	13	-	CASSQVEGETQYF	TGCGCCAGCAGCCAAGTTGAGGGAGAGACCCAGTACTTC
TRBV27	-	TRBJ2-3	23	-	CASSLSENPTGPQLGSPTDTQYF	TGTGCCAGCAGTTTATCCGAAAACCCTACCGGTCCCCAACTAGGGTCCCCTACAGATACGCAGTATTTT
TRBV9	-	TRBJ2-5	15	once	CASSVEFGYQETQYF	TGTGCCAGCAGCGTAGAGTTCGGGTATCAAGAGACCCAGTACTTC
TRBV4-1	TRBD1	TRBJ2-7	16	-	CASSQVQGQGSYEQYF	TGCGCCAGCAGCCAAGTCCAGGGACAGGGGTCCTACGAGCAGTACTTC
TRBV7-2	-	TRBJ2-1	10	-	CASSFTEQFF	TGTGCCAGCAGCTTTACTGAGCAGTTCTTC
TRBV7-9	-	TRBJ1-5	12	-	CASSLGNQPQHF	TGTGCCAGCAGCTTAGGCAATCAGCCCCAGCATTTT
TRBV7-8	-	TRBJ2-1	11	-	CASSGRDEQFF	TGTGCCAGCAGCGGTCGAGATGAGCAGTTCTTC
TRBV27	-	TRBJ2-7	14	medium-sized	CASSAGTSSYEQYF	TGTGCCAGCAGTGCGGGGACAAGCTCCTACGAGCAGTACTTC
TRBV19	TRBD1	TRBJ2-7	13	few	CASSGTGAYEQYF	TGTGCCAGTAGTGGGACAGGGGCCTACGAGCAGTACTTC
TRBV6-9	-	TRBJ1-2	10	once	CATRTDGYTF	TGTGCCACCCGGACGGATGGCTACACCTTC
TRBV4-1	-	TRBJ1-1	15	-	CASSQGQALNTEAFF	TGCGCCAGCAGCCAAGGACAGGCCCTGAACACTGAAGCTTTCTTT
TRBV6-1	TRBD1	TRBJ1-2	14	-	CASNPGQGLEGYTF	TGTGCCAGCAATCCGGGACAGGGGTTGGAAGGCTACACCTTC
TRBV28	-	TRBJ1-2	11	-	CACFSGYGYTF	TGTGCCTGCTTTTCTGGTTATGGCTACACCTTC
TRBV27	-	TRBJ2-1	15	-	CASSLEPPGYNEQFF	TGTGCCAGCAGTTTAGAGCCCCCGGGGTACAATGAGCAGTTCTTC
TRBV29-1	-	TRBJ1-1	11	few	CSVWMNTEAFF	TGCAGCGTTTGGATGAACACTGAAGCTTTCTTT
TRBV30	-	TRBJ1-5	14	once	CAWSVGSGNQPQHF	TGTGCCTGGAGTGTGGGTTCGGGCAATCAGCCCCAGCATTTT
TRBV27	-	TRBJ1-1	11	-	CASSAGYEAFF	TGTGCCAGCAGTGCCGGTTATGAAGCTTTCTTT
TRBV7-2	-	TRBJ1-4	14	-	CASSFRSGNEKLFF	TGTGCCAGCAGCTTTCGGTCAGGGAACGAAAAACTGTTTTTT
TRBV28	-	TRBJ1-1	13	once	CASSLTENTEAFF	TGTGCCAGCAGTCTTACAGAGAACACTGAAGCTTTCTTT
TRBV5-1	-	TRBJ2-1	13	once	CASSLLGYNEQFF	TGCGCCAGCAGCCTCCTAGGTTACAATGAGCAGTTCTTC
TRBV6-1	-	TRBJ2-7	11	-	CASTTGYEQYF	TGTGCCAGCACAACAGGGTACGAGCAGTACTTC
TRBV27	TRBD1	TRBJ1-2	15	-	CASSLAGTGNYGYTF	TGTGCCAGCAGTCTAGCCGGGACAGGGAACTATGGCTACACCTTC
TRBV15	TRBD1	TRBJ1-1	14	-	CATSRDRGLVEAFF	TGTGCCACCAGCAGGGACAGGGGGCTTGTTGAAGCTTTCTTT
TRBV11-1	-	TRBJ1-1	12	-	CASSLRNTEAFF	TGTGCCAGCAGCCTCAGGAACACTGAAGCTTTCTTT
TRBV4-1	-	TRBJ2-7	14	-	CASSQEPRSYEQYF	TGCGCCAGCAGCCAAGAGCCTAGATCCTACGAGCAGTACTTC
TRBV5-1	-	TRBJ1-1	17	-	CASSLEARQDMNTEAFF	TGCGCCAGCAGCTTGGAAGCGCGACAGGACATGAACACTGAAGCTTTCTTT
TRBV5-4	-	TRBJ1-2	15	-	CASSSILGSNYGYTF	TGTGCCAGCAGCTCCATACTGGGGTCTAACTATGGCTACACCTTC